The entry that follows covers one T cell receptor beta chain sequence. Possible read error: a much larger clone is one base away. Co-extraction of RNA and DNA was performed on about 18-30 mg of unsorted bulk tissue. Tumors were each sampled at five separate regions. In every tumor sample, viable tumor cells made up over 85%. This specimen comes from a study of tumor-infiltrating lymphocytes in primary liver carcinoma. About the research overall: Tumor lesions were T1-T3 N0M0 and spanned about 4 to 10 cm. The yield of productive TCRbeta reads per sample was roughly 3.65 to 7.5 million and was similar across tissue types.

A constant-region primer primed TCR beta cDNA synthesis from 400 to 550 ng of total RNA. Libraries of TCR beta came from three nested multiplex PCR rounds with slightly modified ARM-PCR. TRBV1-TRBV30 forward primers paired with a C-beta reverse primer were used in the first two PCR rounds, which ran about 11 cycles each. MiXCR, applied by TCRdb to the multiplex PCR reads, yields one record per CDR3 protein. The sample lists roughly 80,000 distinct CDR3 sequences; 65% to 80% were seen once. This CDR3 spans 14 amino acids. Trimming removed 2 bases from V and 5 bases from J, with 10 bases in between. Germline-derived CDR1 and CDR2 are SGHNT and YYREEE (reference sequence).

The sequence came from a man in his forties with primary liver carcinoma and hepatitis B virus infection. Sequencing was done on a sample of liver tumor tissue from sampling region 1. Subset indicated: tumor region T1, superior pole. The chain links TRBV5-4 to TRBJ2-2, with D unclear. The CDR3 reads CASSFPGETGELFF. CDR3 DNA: TGTGCCAGCAGCTTCCCTGGGGAAACCGGGGAGCTGTTTTTT.